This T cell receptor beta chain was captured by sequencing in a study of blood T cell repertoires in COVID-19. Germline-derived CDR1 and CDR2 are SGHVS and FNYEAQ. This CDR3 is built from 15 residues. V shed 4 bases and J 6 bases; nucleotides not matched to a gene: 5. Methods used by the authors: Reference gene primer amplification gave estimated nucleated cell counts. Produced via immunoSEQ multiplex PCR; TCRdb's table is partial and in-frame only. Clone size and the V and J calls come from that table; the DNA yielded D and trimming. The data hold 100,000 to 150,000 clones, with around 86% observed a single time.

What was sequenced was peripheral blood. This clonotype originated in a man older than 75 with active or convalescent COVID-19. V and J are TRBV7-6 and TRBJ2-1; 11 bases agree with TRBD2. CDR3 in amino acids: CASSSLAGGPNEQFF. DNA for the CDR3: TGTGCCAGCAGCTCCCTAGCGGGAGGACCCAATGAGCAGTTCTTC.